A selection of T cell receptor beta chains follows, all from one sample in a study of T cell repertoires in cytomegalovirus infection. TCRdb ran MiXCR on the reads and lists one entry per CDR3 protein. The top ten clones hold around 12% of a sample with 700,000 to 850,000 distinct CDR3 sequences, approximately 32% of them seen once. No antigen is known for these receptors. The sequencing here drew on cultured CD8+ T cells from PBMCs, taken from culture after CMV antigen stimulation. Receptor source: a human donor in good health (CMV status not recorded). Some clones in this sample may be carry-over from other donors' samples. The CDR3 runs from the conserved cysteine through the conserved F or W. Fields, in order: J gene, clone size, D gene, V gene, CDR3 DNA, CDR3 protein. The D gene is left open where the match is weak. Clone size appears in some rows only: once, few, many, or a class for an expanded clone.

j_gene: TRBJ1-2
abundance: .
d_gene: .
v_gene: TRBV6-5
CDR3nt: TGTGCCAGCAGTTACCAGACGCCAAACTATGGCTACACCTTC
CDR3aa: CASSYQTPNYGYTF

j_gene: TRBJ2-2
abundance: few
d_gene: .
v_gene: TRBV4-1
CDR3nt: TGCGCCAGCAGCCCCCTCGCGAACACCGGGGAGCTGTTTTTT
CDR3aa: CASSPLANTGELFF

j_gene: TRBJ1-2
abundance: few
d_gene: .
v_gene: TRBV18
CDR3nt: TGTGCCAGCTCACCAGGGAACAGGGCTAACTATGGCTACACCTTC
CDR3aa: CASSPGNRANYGYTF

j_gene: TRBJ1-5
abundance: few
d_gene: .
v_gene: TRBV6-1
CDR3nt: TGTGCCAGCAGTGAACTTGGACAGAATAGCAATCAGCCCCAGCATTTT
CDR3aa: CASSELGQNSNQPQHF

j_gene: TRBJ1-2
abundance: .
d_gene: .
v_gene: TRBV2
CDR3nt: TGTGCCAGCAGTGGGGGGTACGACTACACCTTC
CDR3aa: CASSGGYDYTF

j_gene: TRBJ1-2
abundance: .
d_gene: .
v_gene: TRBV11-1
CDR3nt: TGTGCCAGCAGCTTGGGGGAATTGGGCTACACCTTC
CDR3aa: CASSLGELGYTF

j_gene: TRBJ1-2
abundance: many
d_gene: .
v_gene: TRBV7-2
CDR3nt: TGTGCCAGCAGCTTAGGATTAAACTATGGCTACACCTTC
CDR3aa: CASSLGLNYGYTF

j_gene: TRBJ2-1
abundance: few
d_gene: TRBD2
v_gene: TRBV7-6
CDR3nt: TGTGCCAGCACCCGGGGGGGTTACAATGAGCAGTTCTTC
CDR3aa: CASTRGGYNEQFF

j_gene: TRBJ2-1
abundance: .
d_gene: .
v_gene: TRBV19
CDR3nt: TGTGCCAGTAGTTTCGGGACCTACAGTGAGCAGTTCTTC
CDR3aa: CASSFGTYSEQFF

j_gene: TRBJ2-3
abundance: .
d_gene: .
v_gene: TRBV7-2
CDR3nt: TGTACCAGCAACTCCCGCCATAAAACTGCGGATACGCAGTATTTT
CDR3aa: CTSNSRHKTADTQYF

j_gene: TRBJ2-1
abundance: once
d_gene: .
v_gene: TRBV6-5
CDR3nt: TGTGCCAGCAGTCGTCTAATACCGGGACAAGACTACAATGAGCAGTTCTTC
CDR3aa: CASSRLIPGQDYNEQFF

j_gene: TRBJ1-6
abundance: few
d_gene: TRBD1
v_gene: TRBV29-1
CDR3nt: TGCAGCGTTAGGACAGGGGGCAGTAATTCACCCCTCCACTTT
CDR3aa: CSVRTGGSNSPLHF

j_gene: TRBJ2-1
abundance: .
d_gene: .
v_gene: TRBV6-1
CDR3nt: TGTGCCAGCAGCGAAGGGGGGGGCCGTGAGCAGTTCTTC
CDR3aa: CASSEGGGREQFF

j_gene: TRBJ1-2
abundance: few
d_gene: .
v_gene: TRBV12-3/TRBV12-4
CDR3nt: TGTGCCAGCACCTACGGGCGAAGGGACTACACCTTC
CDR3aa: CASTYGRRDYTF

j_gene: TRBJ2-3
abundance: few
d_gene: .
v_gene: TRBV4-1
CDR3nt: TGCGCCATTGGGGGGGCAGGGAGGACAGATACGCAGTATTTT
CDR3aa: CAIGGAGRTDTQYF